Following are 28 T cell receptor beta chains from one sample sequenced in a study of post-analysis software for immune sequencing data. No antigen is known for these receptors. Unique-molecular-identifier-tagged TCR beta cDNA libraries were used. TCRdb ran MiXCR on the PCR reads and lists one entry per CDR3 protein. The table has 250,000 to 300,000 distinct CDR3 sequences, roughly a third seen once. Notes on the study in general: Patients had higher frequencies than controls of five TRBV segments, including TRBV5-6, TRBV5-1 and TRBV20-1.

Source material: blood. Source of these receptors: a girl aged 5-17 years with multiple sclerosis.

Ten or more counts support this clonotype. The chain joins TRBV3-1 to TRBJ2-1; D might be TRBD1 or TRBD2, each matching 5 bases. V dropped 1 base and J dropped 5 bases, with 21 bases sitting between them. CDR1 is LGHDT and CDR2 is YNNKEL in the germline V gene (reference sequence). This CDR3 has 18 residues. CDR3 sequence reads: CASSQVTNQGRFNNEQFF. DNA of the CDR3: TGTGCCAGCAGCCAAGTAACCAACCAGGGACGATTTAACAATGAGCAGTTCTTC.

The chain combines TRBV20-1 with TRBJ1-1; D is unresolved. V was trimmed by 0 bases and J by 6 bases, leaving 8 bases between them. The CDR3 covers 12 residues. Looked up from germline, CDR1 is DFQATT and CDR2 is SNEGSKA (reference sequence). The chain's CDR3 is CSARDMPAEAFF. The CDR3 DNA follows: TGCAGTGCTAGAGATATGCCAGCTGAAGCTTTCTTT.

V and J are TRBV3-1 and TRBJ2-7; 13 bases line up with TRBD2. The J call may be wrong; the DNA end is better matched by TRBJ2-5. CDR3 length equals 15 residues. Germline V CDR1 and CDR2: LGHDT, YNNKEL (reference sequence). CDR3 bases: TGTGCCAGCAGCCAGGGACTAGCGGGGTGGGAGACCCAGTACTTC. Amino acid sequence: CASSQGLAGWETQYF.

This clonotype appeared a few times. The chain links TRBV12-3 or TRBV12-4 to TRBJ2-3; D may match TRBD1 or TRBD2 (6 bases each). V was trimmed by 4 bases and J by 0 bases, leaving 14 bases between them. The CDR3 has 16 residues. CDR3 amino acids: CASSSRGPLSTDTQYF. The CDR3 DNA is TGTGCCAGCAGTTCTCGGGGGCCCTTAAGCACAGATACGCAGTATTTT.

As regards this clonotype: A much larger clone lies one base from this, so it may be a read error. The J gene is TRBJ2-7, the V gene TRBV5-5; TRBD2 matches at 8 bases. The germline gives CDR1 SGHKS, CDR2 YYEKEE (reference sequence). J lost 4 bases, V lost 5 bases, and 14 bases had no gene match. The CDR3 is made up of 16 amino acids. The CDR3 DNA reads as TGTGCCAGCAGTCAAGAGATGGGCGGGAGGAGTTACGAGCAGTACTTC. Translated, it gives CASSQEMGGRSYEQYF.

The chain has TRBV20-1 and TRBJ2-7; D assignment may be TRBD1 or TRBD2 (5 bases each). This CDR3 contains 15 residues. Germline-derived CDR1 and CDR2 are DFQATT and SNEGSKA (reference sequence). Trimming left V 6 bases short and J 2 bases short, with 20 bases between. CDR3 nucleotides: TGCAGTGCCACCTACATCGGGACGGGTACCTACGAGCAGTACTTC. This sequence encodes CSATYIGTGTYEQYF.

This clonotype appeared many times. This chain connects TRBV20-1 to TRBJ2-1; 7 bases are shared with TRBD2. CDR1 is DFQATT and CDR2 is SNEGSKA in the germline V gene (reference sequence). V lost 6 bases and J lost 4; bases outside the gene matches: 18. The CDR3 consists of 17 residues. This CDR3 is CSAFKGLAGVGYNEQFF. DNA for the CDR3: TGCAGTGCCTTCAAGGGTTTGGCGGGAGTGGGGTACAATGAGCAGTTCTTC.

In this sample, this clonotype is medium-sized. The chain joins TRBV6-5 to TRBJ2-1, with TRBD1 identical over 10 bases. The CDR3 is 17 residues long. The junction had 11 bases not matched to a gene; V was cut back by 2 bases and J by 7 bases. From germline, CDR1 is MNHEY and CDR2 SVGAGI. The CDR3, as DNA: TGTGCCAGCAGTTACCTCGACAGGGGGCGCCCCAGGAATGAGCAGTTCTTC. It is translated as CASSYLDRGRPRNEQFF.

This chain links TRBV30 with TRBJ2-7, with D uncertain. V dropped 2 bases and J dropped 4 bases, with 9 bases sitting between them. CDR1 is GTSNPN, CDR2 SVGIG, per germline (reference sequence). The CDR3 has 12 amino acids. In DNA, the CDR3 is TGTGCCTGGAGTATTGGGCAGTACGAGCAGTACTTC. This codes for CAWSIGQYEQYF.

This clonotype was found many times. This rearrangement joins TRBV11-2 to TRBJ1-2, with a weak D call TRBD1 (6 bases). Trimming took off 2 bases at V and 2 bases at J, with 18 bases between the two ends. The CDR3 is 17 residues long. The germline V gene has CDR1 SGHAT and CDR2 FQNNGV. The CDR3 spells CASSLRAGAQGNYGYTF. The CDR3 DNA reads TGTGCCAGCAGCTTAAGGGCAGGGGCCCAGGGGAACTATGGCTACACCTTC.

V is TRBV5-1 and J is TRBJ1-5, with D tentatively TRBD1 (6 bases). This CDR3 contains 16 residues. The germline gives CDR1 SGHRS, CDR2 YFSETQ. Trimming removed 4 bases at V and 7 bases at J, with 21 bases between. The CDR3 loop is CASSPGLGGAGQPQHF. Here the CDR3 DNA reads TGCGCCAGCAGCCCAGGGCTTGGGGGCGCGGGGCAGCCCCAGCATTTT.

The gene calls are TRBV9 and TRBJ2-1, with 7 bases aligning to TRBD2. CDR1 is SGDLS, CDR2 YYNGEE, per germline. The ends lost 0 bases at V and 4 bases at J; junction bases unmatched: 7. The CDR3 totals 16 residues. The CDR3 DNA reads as TGTGCCAGCAGCGTAGGATATAGCGGGTATTACAATGAGCAGTTCTTC. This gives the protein CASSVGYSGYYNEQFF.

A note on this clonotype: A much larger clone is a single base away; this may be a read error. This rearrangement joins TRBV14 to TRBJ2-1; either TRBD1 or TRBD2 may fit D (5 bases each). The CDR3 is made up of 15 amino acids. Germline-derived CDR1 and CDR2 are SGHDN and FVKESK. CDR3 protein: CASSRGTSSYNEQVF. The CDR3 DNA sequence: TGTGCCAGCAGCCGAGGGACCAGCTCCTACAATGAGCAGGTCTTC.

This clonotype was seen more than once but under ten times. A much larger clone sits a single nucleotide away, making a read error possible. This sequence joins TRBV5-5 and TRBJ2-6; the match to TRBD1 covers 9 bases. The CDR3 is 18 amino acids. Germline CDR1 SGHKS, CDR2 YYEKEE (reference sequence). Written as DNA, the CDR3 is TGTGCCAGCAGCTCCGCCGGGACAGGGATCTCTGGGGCCAGCGTCCTGACTTTC. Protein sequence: CASSSAGTGISGASVLTF.

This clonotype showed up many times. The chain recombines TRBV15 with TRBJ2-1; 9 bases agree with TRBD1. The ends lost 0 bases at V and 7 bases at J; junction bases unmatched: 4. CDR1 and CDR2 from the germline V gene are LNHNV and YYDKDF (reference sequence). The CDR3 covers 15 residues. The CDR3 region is CATSRDRGQGNEQFF. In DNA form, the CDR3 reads TGTGCCACCAGCAGAGATAGGGGACAGGGAAATGAGCAGTTCTTC.

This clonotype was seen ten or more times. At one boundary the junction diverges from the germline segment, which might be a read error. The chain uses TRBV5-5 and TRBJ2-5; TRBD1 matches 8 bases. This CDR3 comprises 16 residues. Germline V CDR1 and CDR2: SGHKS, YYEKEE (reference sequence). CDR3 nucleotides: TGTGCCAGCAGCCCCAACAGGGGGTCGGCCTCCGAGACCCGGTACTTC. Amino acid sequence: CASSPNRGSASETRYF.

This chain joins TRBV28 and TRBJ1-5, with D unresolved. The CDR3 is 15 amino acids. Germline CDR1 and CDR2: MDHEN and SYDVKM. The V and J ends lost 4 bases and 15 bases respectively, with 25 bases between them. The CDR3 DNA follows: TGTGCCAGCAGTTCGTTCCACATGGGGAGTGTGACCCGGCATTTT. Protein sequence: CASSSFHMGSVTRHF.

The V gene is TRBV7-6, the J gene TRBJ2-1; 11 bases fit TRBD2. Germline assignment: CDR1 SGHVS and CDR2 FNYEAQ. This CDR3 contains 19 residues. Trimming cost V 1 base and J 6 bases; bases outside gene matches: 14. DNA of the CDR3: TGTGCCAGCAGCTTAGAGGTCGTAGCGGGAGGGCCTGGGCCCAATGAGCAGTTCTTC. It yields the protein CASSLEVVAGGPGPNEQFF.

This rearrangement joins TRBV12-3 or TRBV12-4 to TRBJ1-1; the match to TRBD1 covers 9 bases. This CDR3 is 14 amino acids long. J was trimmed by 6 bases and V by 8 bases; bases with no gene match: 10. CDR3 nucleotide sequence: TGTGCCAGCCGCACATGGGACAGGGCCCCTGAAGCTTTCTTT. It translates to CASRTWDRAPEAFF.

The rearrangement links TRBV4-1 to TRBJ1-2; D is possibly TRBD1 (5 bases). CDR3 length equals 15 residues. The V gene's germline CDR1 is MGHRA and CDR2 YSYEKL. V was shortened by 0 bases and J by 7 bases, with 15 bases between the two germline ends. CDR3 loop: CASSQDLGAQGGYTF. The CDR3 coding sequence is TGCGCCAGCAGCCAAGATCTAGGGGCTCAGGGTGGCTACACCTTC.

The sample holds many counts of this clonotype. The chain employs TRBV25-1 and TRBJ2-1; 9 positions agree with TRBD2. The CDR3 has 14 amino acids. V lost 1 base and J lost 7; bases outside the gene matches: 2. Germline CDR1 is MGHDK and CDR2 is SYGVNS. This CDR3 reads CASSESTSGNEQFF. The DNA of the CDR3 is TGTGCCAGCAGTGAATCAACTAGCGGGAATGAGCAGTTCTTC.

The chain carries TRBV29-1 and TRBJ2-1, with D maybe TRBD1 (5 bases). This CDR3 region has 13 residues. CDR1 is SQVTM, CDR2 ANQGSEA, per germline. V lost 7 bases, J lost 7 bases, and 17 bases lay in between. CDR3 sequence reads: CSARWGDANEQFF. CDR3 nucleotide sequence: TGCAGCGCCCGTTGGGGCGATGCTAATGAGCAGTTCTTC.

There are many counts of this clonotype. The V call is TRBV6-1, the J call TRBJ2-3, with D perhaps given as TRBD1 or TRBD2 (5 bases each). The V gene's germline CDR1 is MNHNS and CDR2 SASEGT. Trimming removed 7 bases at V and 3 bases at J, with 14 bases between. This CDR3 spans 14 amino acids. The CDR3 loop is CASTPGTVTDTQYF. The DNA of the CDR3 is TGTGCCAGCACCCCCGGGACGGTGACAGATACGCAGTATTTT.

CDR3 in DNA: TGTGCCAGCAGCGTAGACGAGACTAGCGGGGACACCACAGATACGCAGTATTTT. Translating gives CASSVDETSGDTTDTQYF. This chain connects TRBV9 to TRBJ2-3; 11 bases are shared with TRBD2. Trimming took 0 bases from V and 2 from J; bases not matched to a gene: 8. CDR3 size: 18 residues. CDR1 is SGDLS, CDR2 YYNGEE, per germline. The full variable domain, completed using reference TRBV9 and TRBJ2-3, is DSGVTQTPKHLITATGQRVTLRCSPRSGDLSVYWYQQSLDQGLQFLIQYYNGEERAKGNILERFSAQQFPDLHSELNLSSLELGDSALYFCASSVDETSGDTTDTQYFGPGTRLTVL.

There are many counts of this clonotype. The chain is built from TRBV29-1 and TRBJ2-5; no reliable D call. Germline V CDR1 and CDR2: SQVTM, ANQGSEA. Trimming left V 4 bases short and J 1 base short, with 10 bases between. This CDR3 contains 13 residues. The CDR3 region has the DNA TGCAGCGTTGTTTTGTCGGTCCAAGAGACCCAGTACTTC. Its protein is CSVVLSVQETQYF.

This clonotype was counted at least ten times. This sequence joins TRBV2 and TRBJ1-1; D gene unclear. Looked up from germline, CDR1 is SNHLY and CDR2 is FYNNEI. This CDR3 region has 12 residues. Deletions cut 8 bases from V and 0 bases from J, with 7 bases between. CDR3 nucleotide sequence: TGTGCCAGCTCACCACTGAACACTGAAGCTTTCTTT. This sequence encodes CASSPLNTEAFF.

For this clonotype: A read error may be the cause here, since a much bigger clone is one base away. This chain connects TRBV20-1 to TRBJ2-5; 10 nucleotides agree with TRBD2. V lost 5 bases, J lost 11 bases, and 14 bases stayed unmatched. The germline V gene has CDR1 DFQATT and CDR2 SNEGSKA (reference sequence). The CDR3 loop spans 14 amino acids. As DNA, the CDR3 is TGCAGTGCTCGAGCGGGAGGGCCGATCAATGAGCAGTACTTC. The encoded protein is CSARAGGPINEQYF.

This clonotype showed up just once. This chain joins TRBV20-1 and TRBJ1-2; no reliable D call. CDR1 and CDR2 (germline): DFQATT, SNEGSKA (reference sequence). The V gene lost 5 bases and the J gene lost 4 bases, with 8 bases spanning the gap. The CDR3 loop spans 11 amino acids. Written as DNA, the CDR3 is TGCAGTGCTCTTTTCGGCTATGGCTACACCTTC. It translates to CSALFGYGYTF.